The 28 T cell receptor beta chains presented below share a single source sample, sequenced in a study of shared clonotypes between healthy human individuals (dated by TCRdb to 2019 to 2021). The library relied on the immunoSEQ multiplex PCR assay. TCRdb took this table from immuneACCESS and kept in-frame rearrangements with V and J called. Such tables lack part of the clones; where checked against another copy, unresolved V genes explain under half of the gap, and the rest is unexplained. The sample data list roughly 1,600,000 clones, and approximately 98.5% of these were observed just once. Around 0.38% of the sample is held by the ten biggest clonotypes. The sequencing input was naive CD4+ T cells sorted from blood. The cell subset or site label here, explained by the study, means: CD45RA+ positively selected. All receptors come from a man aged 30 to 39 in good health.

The chain recombines TRBV2 with TRBJ2-7, with 7 nucleotides matching TRBD1. This CDR3 contains 13 residues. With V trimmed by 7 bases and J by 1 base, 4 bases remained unmatched. Germline assignment: CDR1 SNHLY and CDR2 FYNNEI. Here the CDR3 reads CASTADRSYEQYF. The CDR3 region has the DNA TGTGCCAGCACTGCGGACAGGTCCTACGAGCAGTACTTC.

The V call is TRBV19, the J call TRBJ2-7; D remains unclear. V lost 4 bases and J 2 bases, leaving 9 bases between the germline ends. The CDR3 length is 13 residues. Germline values: CDR1 LNHDA, CDR2 SQIVND (reference sequence). CDR3 residues: CASSRGRAYEQYF. CDR3 sequence (DNA): TGTGCCAGTAGTAGAGGCAGAGCCTACGAGCAGTACTTC.

The chain carries TRBV7-2 and TRBJ2-7; unclear D gene. V lost 1 base and J 3 bases, leaving 10 bases between the germline ends. The V gene's germline CDR1 is SGHTA and CDR2 FQGNSA. The CDR3 contains 14 residues. The CDR3 sequence is CASSLDNRHYEQYF. The CDR3 DNA follows: TGTGCCAGCAGCTTAGATAACCGGCACTACGAGCAGTACTTC.

The genes are TRBV9 and TRBJ2-1, with 9 bases identical to TRBD2. The CDR3 consists of 17 residues. The germline V gene has CDR1 SGDLS and CDR2 YYNGEE. V shed 4 bases, J shed 5 bases, and the junction held 13 bases outside the gene matches. This CDR3 reads CASSQRPGLAGDNEQFF. CDR3 nucleotides: TGTGCCAGCAGCCAACGCCCGGGACTAGCAGGCGACAATGAGCAGTTCTTC.

The chain uses TRBV27 and TRBJ2-7; 8 bases are a match to TRBD1. CDR3 length equals 13 residues. V was clipped by 6 bases and J by 7 bases; unmatched bases: 8. Germline-derived CDR1 and CDR2 are MNHEY and SMNVEV (reference sequence). The DNA for the CDR3 is TGTGCCAGCAGACCGGACAGGGTCTTTGAGCAGTACTTC. Translated: CASRPDRVFEQYF.

Remarks on this clone: The identical CDR3 is also encoded by other nucleotide sequences in the sample. As DNA, the CDR3 is TGTGCCAGCAGCTTAGCGGCTGGGGGGTCCTACGAGCAGTACTTC. Its protein is CASSLAAGGSYEQYF. The gene calls are TRBV7-6 and TRBJ2-7; D is perhaps TRBD2 (6 bases). Trimming cost V 0 bases and J 1 base, with 10 bases left between them. The CDR3 contains 15 residues. Per the germline V gene, CDR1 is SGHVS and CDR2 is FNYEAQ.

The chain links TRBV6-5 to TRBJ1-2; TRBD1 aligns across 9 bases. Trimming cost V 5 bases and J 3 bases; bases outside gene matches: 4. Germline-derived CDR1 and CDR2 are MNHEY and SVGAGI. The CDR3 totals 14 residues. CDR3: CASSRTGADYGYTF. CDR3 nucleotides: TGTGCCAGCAGTCGGACAGGGGCAGACTATGGCTACACCTTC.

The CDR3 region has the DNA TGTGCCAGCAGTGAATTTCAGAAGGGGGGTGGCTACACCTTC. Its translation: CASSEFQKGGGYTF. V gene TRBV6-1 combines with J gene TRBJ1-2; D may be TRBD1 (6 bases). CDR1 is MNHNS and CDR2 is SASEGT in the germline V gene. This CDR3 region has 14 residues. The V end was cut by 2 bases, the J end by 7 bases, with 14 bases between.

This rearrangement joins TRBV5-6 to TRBJ1-2; D is possibly TRBD1 (5 bases). Germline CDR1 is SGHDT and CDR2 is YYEEEE. The CDR3 loop spans 18 amino acids. Trimming cost V 1 base and J 5 bases, with 24 bases left between them. CDR3 residues: CASSLSQLRGPGRYGYTF. In nucleotides, the CDR3 is TGTGCCAGCAGCTTGTCTCAACTCCGCGGACCAGGGAGGTATGGCTACACCTTC.

The CDR3 DNA follows: TGTGCCAGCAGCCGACAGAGAAATTGGGGAAATCAGCCCCAGCATTTT. Encoded protein: CASSRQRNWGNQPQHF. This chain joins TRBV2 and TRBJ1-5, with D possibly TRBD1 on 5 matching bases. The CDR3 has 16 residues. Trimming left V 6 bases short and J 4 bases short, with 19 bases between. Germline assignment: CDR1 SNHLY and CDR2 FYNNEI.

The chain couples TRBV29-1 to TRBJ2-7; the D is unclear. The CDR3 is made up of 13 amino acids. Trimming took off 4 bases at V and 3 bases at J, with 13 bases between the two ends. The germline V gene has CDR1 SQVTM and CDR2 ANQGSEA. This CDR3 is CSVADNRDYEQYF. CDR3 sequence (DNA): TGCAGCGTTGCAGACAACAGAGACTACGAGCAGTACTTC.

The chain recombines TRBV2 with TRBJ2-5; D call uncertain. In germline, CDR1 is SNHLY, CDR2 FYNNEI. V lost 1 base and J 9 bases, leaving 15 bases between the germline ends. The CDR3 consists of 14 residues. CDR3 in amino acids: CASSEGSGPEPQYF. In DNA form, the CDR3 reads TGTGCCAGCAGTGAAGGGTCCGGGCCTGAACCCCAGTACTTC.

The chain links TRBV25-1 to TRBJ2-7, with 11 bases lining up with TRBD1. This CDR3 region has 14 residues. Germline V gene lookup returns CDR1 MGHDK and CDR2 SYGVNS. V lost 7 bases, J lost 1 base, and 3 bases stayed unmatched. CDR3 bases: TGTGCCAGCACCGGGACAGGGGGGTCCTACGAGCAGTACTTC. Its translation is CASTGTGGSYEQYF.

The V call is TRBV10-1, the J call TRBJ2-3, with 7 bases identical to TRBD1. Germline V lookup: CDR1 WNHNN, CDR2 SYGVQD (reference sequence). The CDR3 length is 16 residues. V lost 4 bases to trimming and J lost 0 bases; unmatched junction nucleotides: 7. CDR3 coding DNA: TGCGCCAGCAGTGCCGTAAGGGGGCTCAGCACAGATACGCAGTATTTT. Protein product: CASSAVRGLSTDTQYF.

V is TRBV7-2 and J is TRBJ2-1; D possibly corresponds to TRBD1 (7 bases). Germline CDR1 and CDR2: SGHTA and FQGNSA. The length of the CDR3 is 19 residues. V lost 4 bases, J lost 4 bases, and 26 bases lay in between. The CDR3 sequence is CASSYPSHSFAGQYNEQFF. CDR3 DNA: TGTGCCAGCAGCTACCCAAGCCATTCGTTCGCGGGACAGTACAATGAGCAGTTCTTC.

V is TRBV5-1 and J is TRBJ2-7; 7 nucleotides match TRBD2. Per the germline V gene, CDR1 is SGHRS and CDR2 is YFSETQ. Trimming removed 7 bases from V and 3 bases from J; junction bases left unmatched: 7. The CDR3 is 13 amino acids. Written as DNA, the CDR3 is TGCGCCAGCGGGAGGGGCGACGGCTACGAGCAGTACTTC. Its translation is CASGRGDGYEQYF.

The rearrangement joins TRBV2 to TRBJ2-2; no clear D gene. V was cut by 2 bases and J by 5 bases, with 12 bases left in between. The germline gives CDR1 SNHLY, CDR2 FYNNEI. The CDR3 is 15 residues long. The DNA for the CDR3 is TGTGCCAGCAGTGAAACCCCTCCTAGAACCGGGGAGCTGTTTTTT. It specifies CASSETPPRTGELFF.

The V and J genes are TRBV11-2 and TRBJ2-2, with D unresolved. The CDR3 spans 17 residues. The germline V and J ends were trimmed by 3 bases and 0 bases, with 14 bases remaining between them. The germline V gene encodes CDR1 SGHAT and CDR2 FQNNGV. In DNA form, the CDR3 reads TGTGCCAGCAGCTTCCTCCCCTCCGAGCCGAACACCGGGGAGCTGTTTTTT. It codes for CASSFLPSEPNTGELFF.

The V gene is TRBV6-1, the J gene TRBJ1-5, with unresolved D. Germline CDR1 reads MNHNS; CDR2 reads SASEGT. V dropped 2 bases and J dropped 7 bases, with 9 bases sitting between them. The CDR3 has 13 amino acids. The CDR3 bases are TGTGCCAGCAGTGAATTGGGAGTCCAGCCCCAGCATTTT. Translation gives CASSELGVQPQHF.

The chain uses TRBV9 and TRBJ2-3; 7 bases are a match to TRBD2. This CDR3 is 15 amino acids long. Germline values: CDR1 SGDLS, CDR2 YYNGEE. V dropped 3 bases and J dropped 1; count of bases not matched to a gene: 5. For the CDR3, the DNA is TGTGCCAGCAGCGGCGGGAGTTGGGGCACAGATACGCAGTATTTT. Protein sequence: CASSGGSWGTDTQYF.

The sample holds one count of this clone. At one of its ends the junction is not consistent with the germline gene, which may arise from a read error. This chain uses TRBV7-7 with TRBJ2-7; D perhaps matches TRBD2 (6 bases). This CDR3 region has 13 residues. The V gene's germline CDR1 is SSHAT and CDR2 FNYEAQ (reference sequence). CDR3 protein: CASSFSGVSEQYF. CDR3 nucleotide sequence: TGTGCTAGCAGCTTTTCGGGAGTATCCGAGCAGTACTTC.

This chain joins TRBV15 and TRBJ2-3; perhaps TRBD2 as D (6 bases). V dropped 5 bases and J dropped 0 bases, with 6 bases sitting between them. The length of the CDR3 is 13 residues. CDR1 and CDR2 from the germline V gene are LNHNV and YYDKDF (reference sequence). The CDR3 reads CATSGGSTDTQYF. CDR3 bases: TGTGCCACCAGCGGGGGGAGCACAGATACGCAGTATTTT.

CDR3 DNA: TGTGCCAGCAGCTTGGTGGCTAGGAATGAGCAGTTCTTC. Translation: CASSLVARNEQFF. V gene TRBV5-4 combines with J gene TRBJ2-1; no clear D gene. Deletions cut 0 bases from V and 7 bases from J, with 8 bases between. Germline loops: CDR1 SGHNT, CDR2 YYREEE (reference sequence). The CDR3 runs 13 residues.

Concerning this clone itself: This same CDR3 is encoded by further DNA sequences in the sample. V is TRBV28 and J is TRBJ2-7; 9 nucleotides agree with TRBD1. CDR1 is MDHEN, CDR2 SYDVKM, per germline. J gave up 5 bases and V 5 bases, and 4 bases lay outside the gene matches. CDR3 size: 13 residues. Here the CDR3 DNA reads TGTGCCAGCAGTCCGGGACAGGGCCACGAGCAGTACTTC. It yields the protein CASSPGQGHEQYF.

J is TRBJ2-5 and V is TRBV9; D is uncertain. Germline CDR1 reads SGDLS; CDR2 reads YYNGEE. V lost 0 bases and J lost 5, with 11 bases in between. This CDR3 is 14 amino acids long. The CDR3 region is CASSVVGFGETQYF. The DNA of the CDR3 is TGTGCCAGCAGCGTAGTGGGGTTTGGGGAGACCCAGTACTTC. Complete variable domain (other parts from reference TRBV9 and TRBJ2-5): DSGVTQTPKHLITATGQRVTLRCSPRSGDLSVYWYQQSLDQGLQFLIQYYNGEERAKGNILERFSAQQFPDLHSELNLSSLELGDSALYFCASSVVGFGETQYFGPGTRLLVL.

A note on this clone: At the DNA level, this CDR3 is encoded by other sequences in the same sample as well. The chain recombines TRBV7-9 with TRBJ1-1; D unclear. V was clipped by 5 bases and J by 1 base, with 11 bases between them. The CDR3 is 14 residues long. Germline assignment: CDR1 SEHNR and CDR2 FQNEAQ (reference sequence). The DNA of the CDR3 is TGTGCCAGCAGCCTCGAAGGAGGGAACACTGAAGCTTTCTTT. This translates into CASSLEGGNTEAFF. The full variable domain, its missing parts supplied by reference TRBV7-9 and TRBJ1-1, is DTGVSQNPRHKITKRGQNVTFRCDPISEHNRLYWYRQTLGQGPEFLTYFQNEAQLEKSRLLSDRFSAERPKGSFSTLEIQRTEQGDSAMYLCASSLEGGNTEAFFGQGTRLTVV.

This sequence joins TRBV28 and TRBJ2-7; D unresolved. This CDR3 region has 13 residues. CDR1 and CDR2 (germline): MDHEN, SYDVKM. The V end lost 4 bases, the J end lost 3 bases, and 10 bases lay between the germline ends. In DNA form, the CDR3 reads TGTGCCAGCAGTTCGCAGCATCTCTACGAGCAGTACTTC. Amino acid sequence: CASSSQHLYEQYF.

This chain connects TRBV11-3 to TRBJ2-1; 13 bases are a match to TRBD2. J gave up 6 bases and V 5 bases, and 4 bases lay outside the gene matches. The CDR3 is made up of 15 amino acids. The V gene's germline CDR1 is SGHNT and CDR2 YENEEA. The CDR3 loop is CASSGGLAGPNEQFF. The CDR3 bases are TGTGCCAGCAGCGGGGGACTAGCGGGGCCCAATGAGCAGTTCTTC. Full variable domain (remainder filled in from reference TRBV11-3 and TRBJ2-1): EAGVVQSPRYKIIEKKQPVAFWCNPISGHNTLYWYLQNLGQGPELLIRYENEEAVDDSQLPKDRFSAERLKGVDSTLKIQPAELGDSAVYLCASSGGLAGPNEQFFGPGTRLTVL.